The T cell receptor beta chain described here comes from a study of shared clonotypes between healthy human individuals. Original processing notes: There were no quality scores in the junction-only immunoSEQ sequences, so filtering differed. Assay used: immunoSEQ multiplex PCR; TCRdb lists only in-frame clones, some missing. The DNA was the basis for D and trimming; V, J and clone size are from that table. The sample has about 2.4 million clones; over 85% are singletons. This clone is a singleton in its sample. The V and J ends lost 6 bases and 4 bases, in that order; junction bases with no gene match: 8. In germline, CDR1 is SGHTA, CDR2 FQGTGA. The CDR3 contains 14 residues. Donors were Caucasian adults residing in Nashville, Tennessee, USA.

Input material: naive CD4+ T cells from PBMCs. Subset specified: CD45RA+ positively selected. This chain uses TRBV7-3 with TRBJ1-1, with TRBD1 matching over 7 bases. This receptor was obtained from a man between 18 and 29 years old in good health. Some clones in this sample may be carry-over from other donors' samples. CDR3 sequence: CASSSTQGGTEAFF. The CDR3 bases are TGTGCCAGCAGTTCAACCCAGGGGGGCACTGAAGCTTTCTTT.